The source of this TCR beta chain is a study of cytomegalovirus exposure and HLA in healthy donors (dated by TCRdb to about 2017). Regarding the study in general: An earlier analysis of approximately 600 of the donors reported roughly 300 Gb of sequence data and roughly 100 million unique TCR beta sequences from approximately 180 million T cells. An early release that covered 640 HLA-typed donors contained about 300 gigabases of sequencing data and roughly 84 million unique TCR sequences. The genetic ancestry cluster associated with self-reported Caucasian donors included around 76% of the roughly 360 genotyped donors. The study was designed to test whether signatures of past pathogen exposure could be identified by cataloging public T cell receptors. The T cell repertoires of 550 to 850 subjects were profiled by immunosequencing and related to cytomegalovirus serostatus. In addition to the first cohort of approximately 670 subjects, a separate validation cohort of 120 different subjects was used. High-throughput TCR immunosequencing, statistical association of individual TCRs with disease status, and machine learning were combined to predict cytomegalovirus infection status. A later analysis re-examined previously published TCR beta repertoires from roughly 650 donors and added high-resolution HLA genotyping to investigate patterns of TCR occurrence. The later analysis used no new phenotypic data to find candidate immune exposures, relying instead on TCR beta sequences and their occurrence across donors. To decide whether each TCR beta V gene segment behaved as functional or pseudogenic, an earlier analysis of nearly 600 of the donors relied on high-throughput TCR beta sequencing. Donor age, sex, ethnicity and CMV serostatus were compiled alongside the repertoire data. Genome-wide SNP genotypes for about three fifths of the roughly 700 donors were used in a later genetic analysis, which treated that subset as a discovery cohort. All discovery cohort repertoires had been generated on a single sequencing platform. HLA typing included class I and class II loci at four-digit resolution. The number of typed donors differed by locus: roughly 629-640 for A, B, C, DRB1 and DQB1; some 500 for DQA1; about 600 for DPA1; and roughly 490 for DPB1. Several DR-DQ haplotypes were handled as single units for association and clustering, since linkage in the cohort was strong. On average, around 230,000 unique TCR beta nucleotide sequences were sequenced per donor among 398 genotyped donors of the cohort, with roughly 19% of those sequences being non-productive.

On this clone itself: Which antigen it targets is not known. Base qualities are not at hand, and no much larger clone is one base apart.

CDR1 and CDR2 are drawn from the germline V gene: SGDLS, YYNGEE. Taken from cysteine to phenylalanine, the CDR3 has 15 residues. Just CDR3 DNA is preserved here, 45 bases in frame from base 1. V lost 0 bases and J lost 3 bases; the stretch between them is 9 bases long. The library was produced with the immunoSEQ multiplex PCR assay. For the multiplex PCR, a mixture combining 60 forward primers for TCR Vbeta segments and 13 reverse primers for TCR Jbeta segments was used. The CDR3 region of rearranged TCR beta genes was amplified from genomic DNA with a multiplex PCR assay. The amplified TCR beta libraries were sequenced on the Illumina HiSeq System as 87-base-pair reads. The published analysis was carried out like this. Across the 640 or so repertoires, a later analysis counted 80 million or so unique TCR beta chains, roughly 11 million of which were shared by at least two donors. Raw reads were error-corrected and collapsed into unique sequences with a nearest-neighbor algorithm that merged closely related sequences to remove PCR and sequencing errors. V, D and J gene segments were assigned by aligning CDR3 sequences to IMGT reference sequences. Each retained sequence needed at least a six-nucleotide match to both a V gene segment and a J gene segment. Rearrangements were classified as productive when the CDR3 lacked stop codons and remained in frame with V and J, and all other rearrangements were classified as non-productive. CDR3 was defined according to IMGT convention as the region running from the second conserved V-encoded cysteine to the conserved J-encoded phenylalanine. Sequences without an unambiguous match to a single V gene segment were excluded from the earlier analysis of 500 to 700 of the donors. In an earlier analysis of approximately 610 of the donors, V segments were called functional above 56.7% productive rearrangements and were called segregating when the between-donor standard deviation exceeded 5%. A statistical classification framework was developed to diagnose cytomegalovirus status using the catalog of TCR beta chain sequences. A later analysis assigned V and J genes by comparing TCR nucleotide sequences with IMGT/GENE-DB human TR gene sequences. In a later analysis, CDR3 sequences and most-parsimonious VDJ recombination scenarios were assigned using the TCRdist pipeline. In a later analysis, every TCR beta chain was defined by the combination of its CDR3 amino acid sequence and its V-gene family, and reads without a unique V-gene family were dropped. A later analysis removed 592 highly shared, low-generation-probability nucleotide sequences to deal with suspected cross-contamination and a sequencing artifact. In a later analysis, a clonal expansion index for each public chain was calculated from normalized within-repertoire ranks of inferred template counts. In a later analysis, generation probabilities were computed with a VDJ recombination model fitted to out-of-frame rearrangements, and the resulting probabilities were checked against IGoR. A later analysis scored TCR-TCR, TCR-HLA and TCR-CMV co-occurrence with hypergeometric tests, applying a repertoire-size bias correction to TCR pairs. In a later analysis, false discovery rates were estimated by permuting HLA or CMV assignments 20 times. A later analysis grouped co-occurring TCRs with DBSCAN, adding TCRdist sequence similarity when clustering within HLA-allele-positive subsets. For co-occurrence clustering, repertoires with fewer than 30,000 or more than 120,000 public chains were excluded, along with five or six repertoires with anomalous nucleotide sharing. In TCRdb, the immuneACCESS table is reduced to in-frame sequences with V and J assigned. These tables do not hold every clone; where another copy was compared, an unresolved V gene accounts for under half, and the others remain unexplained. The V and J calls and the clone size are those of that table, but D and trimming were determined from the DNA. Within this sample are 200,000 to 250,000 clones, with more than 75% of them counted one time only. Clones ranked in the top ten supply over 1% of the sample.

Overall results and qualifications from the work: At a false discovery rate of 0.05, a later analysis linked about 17,000 TCR beta sequences to specific HLA alleles. A later genetic analysis associated a missense DCLRE1C variant with V-gene and J-gene trimming of TCR beta chains, and an independent cohort replicated the association. Because counts were too low, some 16 rarely observed V segments, including chromosome 9 orphons, were excluded from the earlier analysis of roughly 580 of the donors. Several of the top co-occurrence clusters appeared to be linked to parvovirus B19, influenza, CMV and Epstein-Barr virus, according to a later analysis. According to the authors, the approach could potentially be generalized to other disease states and immunological phenotypes. Most TCR sequences were seen in very few donors, while some public TCRs were found in many individuals. A later analysis found that most CMV-associated TCR beta chains appeared HLA-restricted, with HLA associations seemingly driven largely by CMV exposure. The only immune exposure information available for the cohort was CMV serostatus. According to a later genetic analysis, donors in an Asian-associated ancestry cluster had fewer N-insertions in productive TCRs than the approximately 710-donor mean. Because some donors lacked HLA typing at each locus, the association tests relied only on the typed subset. Assigning TCR associations to individual alleles was difficult when HLA alleles, especially DR and DQ, strongly co-occurred. A later analysis found that TCR association rates varied across HLA loci, with DRB1 alleles showing the most associated TCRs and HLA-C alleles the fewest. The 87-base-pair reads could not distinguish some IMGT-functional V segments, including TRBV6-2 and TRBV6-3, so those segments were excluded. In the study, 150 to 200 TCR beta chains were listed as associated with cytomegalovirus. A group of highly shared sequence variants was considered likely to be a technical artifact of the sequencing pipeline. Compared with equally common non-associated chains, HLA-associated TCR beta chains in a later analysis were more clonally expanded and had lower generation probabilities. The classifier was reported to diagnose cytomegalovirus status with high specificity and sensitivity in both the original cohort and the validation cohort. In an earlier analysis of 587 of the donors, most TCR beta V segments appeared in productive rearrangements about 87% or about 30% of the time, broadly matching IMGT annotations. Correlated functional status among segregating V segments might reflect linkage disequilibrium, but an unknown experimental factor could not be ruled out. In vitro tests confirmed that a few of the cytomegalovirus-associated TCR beta chains recognize cytomegalovirus antigens. The cohort was sequenced for TCR beta chains only, and without alpha or paired-chain data the features that could be detected were limited. Presence/absence analyses assumed roughly uniform sequencing depth across donors, an assumption that may not hold. A further reported finding was that TCR beta sequences accurately predicted the HLA-A and HLA-B alleles for most subjects in the first cohort.

The cohort comprised approximately 700 healthy bone marrow donors. Cohort members were all nominally healthy when sampled, although unrecorded immune exposures were likely present. Of the 670 or so cohort members, about 280 had positive CMV serostatus and about 360 had negative CMV serostatus, and CMV serostatus was not recorded for the donor. Each donor provided a peripheral blood sample, and peripheral blood mononuclear cells were used for TCR beta sequencing. Genomic DNA was extracted from the blood cell samples with the Qiagen DNeasy Blood Extraction Kit. The clonotype originates from a human donor in good health. Material for sequencing was PBMCs. The rearranged segments are TRBV9 and TRBJ2-2; TRBD2 is a possible D gene, resting on 6 matching bases. CDR3 region: CASSVGGGYTGELFF. Here is the DNA: TGTGCCAGCAGCGTAGGAGGAGGGTACACCGGGGAGCTGTTTTTT.